The 18 T cell receptor beta chains below were found in one sample sequenced in a study of T cells in Graves' hyperthyroidism and ophthalmopathy. RNA transcripts served as the template for amplifying TCR beta CDR3 regions. RT-PCR in the first round (using the HTBI primer set) targeted the TCR CDR3. TCRdb recomputed calls from the multiplex PCR reads with MiXCR, one row per CDR3 protein. The data show over 550,000 distinct CDR3 sequences, 16% seen once. Sample: blood. These receptors came from a woman aged 18-30 years with Graves' hyperthyroidism.

This clonotype was counted at least ten times. The V and J genes are TRBV3-1 and TRBJ2-7; TRBD2 is a possible D gene (5 bases). This CDR3 comprises 14 residues. CDR1 LGHDT and CDR2 YNNKEL come from the germline V gene (reference sequence). Trimming shortened V by 4 bases and J by 7 bases, and 17 bases separated the two germline ends. CDR3 in amino acids: CASSLEGGAFEQYF. The CDR3, as DNA: TGTGCCAGCAGCCTTGAGGGTGGAGCCTTTGAGCAGTACTTC.

This clonotype was seen ten or more times. The rearrangement links TRBV20-1 to TRBJ2-7; D remains unclear. V lost 3 bases and J lost 7, with 19 bases in between. This CDR3 has 14 amino acids. CDR1 is DFQATT, CDR2 SNEGSKA, per germline (reference sequence). The chain's CDR3 is CSASPPPSSLEQYF. For the CDR3, the DNA is TGCAGTGCTAGCCCCCCACCATCCTCTCTGGAGCAGTACTTC.

This clonotype occurred many times. The rearrangement uses TRBV28 and TRBJ2-5; either TRBD1 or TRBD2 may supply D (6 bases each). CDR3 length equals 13 residues. Trimming shortened V by 4 bases and J by 5 bases, and 11 bases separated the two germline ends. The germline V gene has CDR1 MDHEN and CDR2 SYDVKM. The CDR3 sequence is CASSSGGGETQYF. CDR3 bases: TGTGCCAGCAGTTCCGGGGGCGGGGAGACCCAGTACTTC.

This clonotype was counted only a few times. The chain carries TRBV29-1 and TRBJ2-1, with D possibly called TRBD1 or TRBD2 (5 bases each). The germline V and J ends were trimmed by 8 bases and 0 bases, with 17 bases remaining between them. Germline V gene lookup returns CDR1 SQVTM and CDR2 ANQGSEA. CDR3 size: 15 residues. The CDR3 region has the DNA TGCAGCCCCTACAGAGAGAGGGGCTCCTACAATGAGCAGTTCTTC. Translated: CSPYRERGSYNEQFF.

This clonotype was detected many times. The gene calls are TRBV20-1 and TRBJ1-5; no clear D. Germline lookup yields CDR1 DFQATT and CDR2 SNEGSKA (reference sequence). The CDR3 is 13 amino acids. V lost 6 bases, J lost 2 bases, and 11 bases lay in between. The CDR3 here is CSAPAEGNQPQHF. The CDR3 DNA reads TGCAGTGCCCCAGCTGAGGGCAATCAGCCCCAGCATTTT.

This chain connects TRBV20-1 to TRBJ1-1; D perhaps matches TRBD1 (5 bases). CDR3 length: 13 amino acids. Germline V gene lookup returns CDR1 DFQATT and CDR2 SNEGSKA (reference sequence). The CDR3 DNA reads TGCAGCCCTAGAGGGGTCGAGAACACTGAAGCTTTCTTT. Amino acid sequence: CSPRGVENTEAFF.

This clonotype was recorded a few times. J is TRBJ2-3 and V is TRBV29-1; the match to TRBD2 covers 7 bases. Germline CDR1 SQVTM, CDR2 ANQGSEA. The CDR3 covers 13 residues. With V trimmed by 6 bases and J by 5 bases, 8 bases remained unmatched. The CDR3 nucleotides are TGCAGCGTGGTGACTAGCCCGGGAGATACGCAGTATTTT. It specifies CSVVTSPGDTQYF.

In this sample, this clonotype turned up many times. This rearrangement joins TRBV28 to TRBJ1-6, with 8 bases matching TRBD1. The length of the CDR3 is 15 residues. Looked up from germline, CDR1 is MDHEN and CDR2 is SYDVKM. Unmatched junction bases numbered 7, after V lost 4 bases and J lost 8 bases. The CDR3 loop reads CASSSDRGVYSPLHF. CDR3 bases: TGTGCCAGCAGTTCCGACAGGGGCGTTTATTCACCCCTCCACTTT.

With regard to this clonotype: This may come from a read error, since a much larger clone is one base off. The CDR3 does not close with the conserved phenylalanine or tryptophan, likely indicating a read error. The V call is TRBV7-2, the J call TRBJ2-1; D perhaps matches TRBD1 (5 bases). In germline, CDR1 is SGHTA, CDR2 FQGNSA. Trimming pared 8 bases from V and 0 bases from J, leaving 14 bases between. There are 15 residues in the CDR3. CDR3 region: CASLRVLGSYNEQFL. The CDR3 DNA is TGTGCCAGCCTCAGGGTATTAGGCTCCTACAATGAGCAGTTCCTC.

The rearrangement links TRBV5-1 to TRBJ2-3; D is unclear. V was trimmed by 4 bases and J by 3 bases, leaving 15 bases between them. Germline V gene data show CDR1 as SGHRS and CDR2 as YFSETQ. The CDR3 has 15 residues. The CDR3 bases are TGCGCCAGCAGCCCTGGGTTCATAGGTACAGATACGCAGTATTTT. It yields the protein CASSPGFIGTDTQYF.

This clonotype was recorded a few times. The chain uses TRBV19 and TRBJ2-3; 7 bases line up with TRBD2. Germline V gene lookup returns CDR1 LNHDA and CDR2 SQIVND (reference sequence). This CDR3 contains 15 residues. V lost 5 bases and J lost 2; bases outside the gene matches: 7. The CDR3 region has the DNA TGTGCCAGTAGTCAGTGGCGGGAGTTCACAGATACGCAGTATTTT. Protein: CASSQWREFTDTQYF.

The gene calls are TRBV7-9 and TRBJ2-2; 7 bases map to TRBD1. The germline V gene has CDR1 SEHNR and CDR2 FQNEAQ (reference sequence). V lost 8 bases to trimming and J lost 2 bases; unmatched junction nucleotides: 11. CDR3 length: 16 amino acids. This CDR3 is CASENPGQRNTGELFF. The DNA for the CDR3 is TGTGCCAGCGAGAATCCGGGACAGCGAAACACCGGGGAGCTGTTTTTT. The variable domain in full, with the rest retrieved from reference TRBV7-9 and TRBJ2-2, is DTGVSQNPRHKITKRGQNVTFRCDPISEHNRLYWYRQTLGQGPEFLTYFQNEAQLEKSRLLSDRFSAERPKGSFSTLEIQRTEQGDSAMYLCASENPGQRNTGELFFGEGSRLTVL.

The chain joins TRBV27 to TRBJ2-7; possibly TRBD1 for D (6 bases). The V end was cut by 5 bases, the J end by 5 bases, with 13 bases between. CDR3 length equals 13 residues. Per the germline V gene, CDR1 is MNHEY and CDR2 is SMNVEV (reference sequence). As DNA, the CDR3 is TGTGCCAGCAGTGTCCGGGACACCGACGAGCAGTACTTC. This sequence encodes CASSVRDTDEQYF.

The chain links TRBV3-1 to TRBJ2-6, with no clear D. Germline CDR1 is LGHDT and CDR2 is YNNKEL (reference sequence). This CDR3 comprises 20 residues. V was trimmed by 0 bases and J by 0 bases, leaving 18 bases between them. The CDR3 DNA reads as TGTGCCAGCAGCCAAGATTGGGTTCCCCCTGGCAGCTCTGGGGCCAACGTCCTGACTTTC. It encodes CASSQDWVPPGSSGANVLTF.

This clonotype was seen a handful of times. In DNA, the CDR3 is TGCGCCAGCTCCCGACTAGCGATACAAGAGACCCAGTACTTC. It encodes CASSRLAIQETQYF. The chain joins TRBV5-1 to TRBJ2-5, with 8 bases that match TRBD2. With V trimmed by 7 bases and J by 2 bases, 7 bases remained unmatched. The germline V gene encodes CDR1 SGHRS and CDR2 YFSETQ. The CDR3 is 14 amino acids.

This clonotype was seen at least ten times. The V gene is TRBV6-4, the J gene TRBJ2-1; D is unresolved. This CDR3 contains 14 residues. V dropped 6 bases and J dropped 7 bases, with 16 bases sitting between them. In germline, CDR1 is MRHNA, CDR2 SNTAGT. CDR3 amino acids: CASSPLGGGNEQFF. The CDR3 DNA follows: TGTGCCAGCAGCCCATTGGGCGGTGGTAATGAGCAGTTCTTC.

In this sample, this clonotype turned up many times. The V gene is TRBV12-3 or TRBV12-4, the J gene TRBJ2-3; possibly TRBD1 or TRBD2 for D (5 bases each). Trimming removed 5 bases from V and 2 bases from J, with 8 bases in between. This CDR3 is 13 amino acids long. For the CDR3, the DNA is TGTGCCAGCAGTGGGGACCACACAGATACGCAGTATTTT. This encodes CASSGDHTDTQYF.

This clonotype was counted ten times or more. The rearrangement links TRBV18 to TRBJ2-3; D is uncertain. With 0 bases removed from V and 5 bases from J, the gap between germline ends came to 6 bases. The CDR3 runs to 13 residues. Per germline, CDR1 KGHSH and CDR2 LQKENI. The CDR3 loop is CASSPPSVDTQYF. The CDR3 nucleotides are TGTGCCAGCTCACCACCGTCGGTAGATACGCAGTATTTT.